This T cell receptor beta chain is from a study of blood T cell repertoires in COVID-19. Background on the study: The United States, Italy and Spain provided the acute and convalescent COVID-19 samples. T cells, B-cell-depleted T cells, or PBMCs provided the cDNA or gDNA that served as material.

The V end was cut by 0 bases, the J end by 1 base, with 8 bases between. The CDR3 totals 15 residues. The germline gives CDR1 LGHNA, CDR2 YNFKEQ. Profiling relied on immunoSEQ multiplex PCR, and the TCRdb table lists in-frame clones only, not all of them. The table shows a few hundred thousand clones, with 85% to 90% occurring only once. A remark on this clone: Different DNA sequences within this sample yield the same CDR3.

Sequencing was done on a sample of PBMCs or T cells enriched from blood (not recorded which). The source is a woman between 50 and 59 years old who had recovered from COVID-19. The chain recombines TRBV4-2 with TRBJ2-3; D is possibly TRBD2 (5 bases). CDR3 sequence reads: CASSQEAGGTDTQYF. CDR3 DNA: TGTGCCAGCAGCCAAGAGGCGGGTGGCACAGATACGCAGTATTTT.